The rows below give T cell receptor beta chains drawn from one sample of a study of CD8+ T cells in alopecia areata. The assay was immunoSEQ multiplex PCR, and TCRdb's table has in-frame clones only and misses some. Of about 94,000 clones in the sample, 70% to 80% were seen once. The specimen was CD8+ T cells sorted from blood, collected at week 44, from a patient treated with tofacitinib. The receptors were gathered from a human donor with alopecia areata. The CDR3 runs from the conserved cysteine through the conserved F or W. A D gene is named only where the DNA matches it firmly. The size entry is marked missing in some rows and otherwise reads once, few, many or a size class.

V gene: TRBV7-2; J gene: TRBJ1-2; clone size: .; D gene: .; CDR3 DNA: TGTGCCAGCAGCCCCCGGGAGCCACTAGCCCTCGGCGGCTACACCTTC; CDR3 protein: CASSPREPLALGGYTF
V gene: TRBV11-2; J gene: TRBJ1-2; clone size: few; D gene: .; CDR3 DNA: TGTGCCAGCAGCTTAGAGGTTGGGGTCAGGGATGGTTATGGCTACACCTTC; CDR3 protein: CASSLEVGVRDGYGYTF
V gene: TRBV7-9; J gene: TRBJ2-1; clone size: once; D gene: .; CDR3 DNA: TGTGCCAGCAGCATTGGGGGAAACAATGAGCAGTTCTTC; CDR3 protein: CASSIGGNNEQFF
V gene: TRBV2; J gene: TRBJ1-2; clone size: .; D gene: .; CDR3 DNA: TGTGCCAGCAGTTGGGACGTAGCCTATGGCTACACCTTC; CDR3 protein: CASSWDVAYGYTF
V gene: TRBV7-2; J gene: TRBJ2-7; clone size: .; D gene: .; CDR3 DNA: TGTGCCAGCAGCTTGCAGGGCATCTCCTACGAGCAGTACTTC; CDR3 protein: CASSLQGISYEQYF
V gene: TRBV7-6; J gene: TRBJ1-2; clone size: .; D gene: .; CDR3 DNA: TGTGCCAGCAGCCCTGGACAGCTTTATGGCTACACCTTC; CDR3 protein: CASSPGQLYGYTF
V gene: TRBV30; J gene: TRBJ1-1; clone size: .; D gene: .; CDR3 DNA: TGTGCCTGGCAAACAGGGTACGAAGCTTTCTTT; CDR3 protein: CAWQTGYEAFF
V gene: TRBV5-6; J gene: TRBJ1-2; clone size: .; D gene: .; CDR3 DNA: TGTGCCAGCAGCTTGGAGGGTACCTATGGCTACACCTTC; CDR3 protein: CASSLEGTYGYTF
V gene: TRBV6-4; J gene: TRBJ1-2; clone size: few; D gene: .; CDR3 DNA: TGTGCCAGCAGTGACAAGGAGAACTATGGCTACACCTTC; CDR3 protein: CASSDKENYGYTF
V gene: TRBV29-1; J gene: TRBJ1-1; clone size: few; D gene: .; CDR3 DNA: TGCAGCGTTCGGGTAGGAAACACTGAAGCTTTCTTT; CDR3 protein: CSVRVGNTEAFF
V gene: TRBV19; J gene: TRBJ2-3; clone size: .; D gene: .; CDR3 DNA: TGTGCCAGTACCTCACTAGGGCCTGGCACAGATACGCAGTATTTT; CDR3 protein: CASTSLGPGTDTQYF
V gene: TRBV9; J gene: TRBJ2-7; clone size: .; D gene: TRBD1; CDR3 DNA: TGTGCCAGCAAGCCCGGGACAGGGAGCTACGAGCAGTACTTC; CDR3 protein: CASKPGTGSYEQYF
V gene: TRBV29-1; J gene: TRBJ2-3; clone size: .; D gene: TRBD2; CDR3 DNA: TGCAGCGTTGAGGGTGACCTTAGCGGGAGCACAGATACGCAGTATTTT; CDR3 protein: CSVEGDLSGSTDTQYF
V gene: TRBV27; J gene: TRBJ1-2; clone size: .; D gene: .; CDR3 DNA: TGTGCCAGTAAAGACAGTACTCTTGGCTACACCTTC; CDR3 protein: CASKDSTLGYTF
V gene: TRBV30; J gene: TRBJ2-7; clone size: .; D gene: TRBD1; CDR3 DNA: TGTGCCTGGCAAACCGGGACAGGGCACAACGAGCAGTACTTC; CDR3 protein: CAWQTGTGHNEQYF
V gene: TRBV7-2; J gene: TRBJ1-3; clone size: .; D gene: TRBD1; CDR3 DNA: TGTGCCAGCAGCCTCGGGACAGGGACTGGAAACACCATATATTTT; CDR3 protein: CASSLGTGTGNTIYF
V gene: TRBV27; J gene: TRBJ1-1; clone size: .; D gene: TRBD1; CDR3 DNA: TGTGCCAGCAGTACATGGGACAGAAACACTGAAGCTTTCTTT; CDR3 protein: CASSTWDRNTEAFF
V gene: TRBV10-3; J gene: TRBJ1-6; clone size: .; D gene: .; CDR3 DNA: TGTGCCATCAGTGAGTCGTCAGCCTCCAGTAATTCACCCCTCCACTTT; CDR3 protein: CAISESSASSNSPLHF
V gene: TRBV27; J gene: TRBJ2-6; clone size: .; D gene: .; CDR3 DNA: TGTGCCAGCAGTTTCGGGTTCAACTCTGGGGCCAACGTCCTGACTTTC; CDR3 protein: CASSFGFNSGANVLTF
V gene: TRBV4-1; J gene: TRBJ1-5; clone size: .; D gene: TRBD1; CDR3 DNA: TGCGCCAGCAGCCAAAAGGGACAGGGGAAACAGCCCCAGCATTTT; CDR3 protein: CASSQKGQGKQPQHF
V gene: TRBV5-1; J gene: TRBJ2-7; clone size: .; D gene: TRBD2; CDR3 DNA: TGCGCCAGCAGCTTGGAAGGGGACTACGACTCCTACGAGCAGTACTTC; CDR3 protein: CASSLEGDYDSYEQYF
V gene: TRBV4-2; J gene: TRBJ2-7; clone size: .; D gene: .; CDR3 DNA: TGTGCCAGCAGCCAAGATTTTGGGTACGAGCAGTACTTC; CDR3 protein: CASSQDFGYEQYF
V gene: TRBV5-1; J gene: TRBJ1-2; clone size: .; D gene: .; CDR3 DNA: TGCGCCAGCAGCTTGGCAGGGGTCGACTACACCTTC; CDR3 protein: CASSLAGVDYTF
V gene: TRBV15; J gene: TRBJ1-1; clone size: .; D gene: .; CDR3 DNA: TGTGCCACCAGCAGGGCAGGGAGGAGCACTGAAGCTTTCTTT; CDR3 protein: CATSRAGRSTEAFF
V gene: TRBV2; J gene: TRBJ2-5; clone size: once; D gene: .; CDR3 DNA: TGTGCCAGCAGCCGGGAAAACCAAGAGACCCAGTACTTC; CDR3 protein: CASSRENQETQYF
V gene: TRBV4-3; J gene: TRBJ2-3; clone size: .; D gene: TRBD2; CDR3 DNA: TGCGCCAGTAGTCAAGCGGGGGGTACAGATACGCAGTATTTT; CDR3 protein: CASSQAGGTDTQYF
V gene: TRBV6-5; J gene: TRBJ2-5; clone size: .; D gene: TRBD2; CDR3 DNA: TGTGCCAGCAGTCACCGACTAGCGGGGGGCGAGACCCAGTACTTC; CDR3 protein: CASSHRLAGGETQYF
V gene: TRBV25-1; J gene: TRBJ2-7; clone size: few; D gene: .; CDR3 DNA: TGTGCCAGCAGAATCGCATACGAGCAGTACTTC; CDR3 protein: CASRIAYEQYF
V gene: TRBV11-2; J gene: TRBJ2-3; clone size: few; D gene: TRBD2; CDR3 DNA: TGTGCCAGCAGCTTAGCGGGGCGGGGGGAAGATACGCAGTATTTT; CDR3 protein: CASSLAGRGEDTQYF
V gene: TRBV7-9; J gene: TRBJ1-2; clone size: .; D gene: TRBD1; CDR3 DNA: TGTGCCAGCAGCCACGGGACAGCCTCCTCTAACTATGGCTACACCTTC; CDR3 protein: CASSHGTASSNYGYTF
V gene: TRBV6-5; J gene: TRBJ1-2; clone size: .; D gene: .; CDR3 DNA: TGTGCCAGCAGTTCCCGGTGGTCCCGAGCTAACTATGGCTACACCTTC; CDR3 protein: CASSSRWSRANYGYTF
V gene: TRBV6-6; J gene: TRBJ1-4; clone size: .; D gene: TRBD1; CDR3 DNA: TGTGCCAGCACCTTGAGGGGACAGCACCGAAATGAAAAACTGTTTTTT; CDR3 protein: CASTLRGQHRNEKLFF
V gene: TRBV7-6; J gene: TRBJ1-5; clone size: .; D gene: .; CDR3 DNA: TGTGCCAGCAGCTGGGCGCCTGATCAGCCCCAGCATTTT; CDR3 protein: CASSWAPDQPQHF
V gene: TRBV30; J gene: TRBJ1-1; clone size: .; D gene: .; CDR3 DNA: TGTGCCTGGAGTGTGGGGGGAAACACTGAAGCTTTCTTT; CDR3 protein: CAWSVGGNTEAFF
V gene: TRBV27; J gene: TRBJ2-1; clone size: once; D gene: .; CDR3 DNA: TGTGCCAGCAGAAAATCAGGAACTACGGGGAATGAGCAGTTCTTC; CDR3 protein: CASRKSGTTGNEQFF
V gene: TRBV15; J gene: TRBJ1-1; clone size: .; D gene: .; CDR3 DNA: TGTGCCACCAGCACCTCTCTAGAGAACACTGAAGCTTTCTTT; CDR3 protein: CATSTSLENTEAFF
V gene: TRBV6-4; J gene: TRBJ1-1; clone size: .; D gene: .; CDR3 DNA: TGTGCCAGCAGTATCGACCCGAACACTGAAGCTTTCTTT; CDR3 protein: CASSIDPNTEAFF
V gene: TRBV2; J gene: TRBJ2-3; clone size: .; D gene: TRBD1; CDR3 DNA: TGTGCCAGCCCAGTCACAGGGGAAGCAGATACGCAGTATTTT; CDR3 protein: CASPVTGEADTQYF
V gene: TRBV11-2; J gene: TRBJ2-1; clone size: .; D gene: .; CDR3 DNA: TGTGCCAGCAGCCCTAGGCCCGGGGGCCAAACCTCCTACAATGAGCAGTTCTTC; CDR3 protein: CASSPRPGGQTSYNEQFF
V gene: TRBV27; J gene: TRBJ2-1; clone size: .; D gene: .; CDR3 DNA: TGTGCCAGCAGTCCTCCGGCGGGACAAGTGAACAATGAGCAGTTCTTC; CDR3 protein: CASSPPAGQVNNEQFF
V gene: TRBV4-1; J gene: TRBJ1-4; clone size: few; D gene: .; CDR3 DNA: TGCGCCAGCAGCCAAGACGGAGTTTTGGAAGAAAAACTGTTTTTT; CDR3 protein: CASSQDGVLEEKLFF
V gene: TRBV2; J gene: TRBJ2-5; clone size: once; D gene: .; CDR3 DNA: TGTGCCAGCAGTGGGGGTAGTTCGCAAGAGACCCAGTACTTC; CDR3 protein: CASSGGSSQETQYF
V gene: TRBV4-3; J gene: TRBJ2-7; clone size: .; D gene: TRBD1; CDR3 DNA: TGCGCCAGCAGCCAGGGAGTCGGACAGGGCGACCCCGAGCAGTACTTC; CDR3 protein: CASSQGVGQGDPEQYF